The 23 T cell receptor beta chains below all came from one sample that was sequenced in a study of identical twins. From the 5' RACE reads, TCRdb called clonotypes with MiXCR, one entry per CDR3 protein. The table shows about 150,000 distinct CDR3 sequences, with around 3.6% occurring only once. Sequencing was carried out using memory T cells sorted from blood. All receptors derive from a man aged 18 to 30 in good health.

In its sample, this clonotype was seen many times. CDR3 DNA: TGTGCCAGCAGTGCCGGGACAGGGTGGGACTATGGCTACACCTTC. This gives the protein CASSAGTGWDYGYTF. This rearrangement joins TRBV6-1 to TRBJ1-2, with 9 bases aligning to TRBD1. This CDR3 is built from 15 residues. CDR1 MNHNS and CDR2 SASEGT come from the germline V gene. V gave up 4 bases and J gave up 3 bases; unmatched junction bases: 6.

This clonotype has ten or more counts. V gene TRBV28 combines with J gene TRBJ2-7; TRBD2 is a possible D gene (5 bases). Trimming pared 4 bases from V and 2 bases from J, leaving 15 bases between. Germline lookup yields CDR1 MDHEN and CDR2 SYDVKM. This CDR3 comprises 15 residues. CDR3 DNA: TGTGCCAGCAGTTCAAGCGGTAACGGACCCTACGAGCAGTACTTC. Translated: CASSSSGNGPYEQYF. Combining the CDR3 with reference TRBV28 and TRBJ2-7 gives the whole variable domain DVKVTQSSRYLVKRTGEKVFLECVQDMDHENMFWYRQDPGLGLRLIYFSYDVKMKEKGDIPEGYSVSREKKERFSLILESASTNQTSMYLCASSSSGNGPYEQYFGPGTRLTVT.

This clonotype has a count of ten or more. The J gene is TRBJ1-5, the V gene TRBV29-1; D may be TRBD1 (5 bases). The CDR3 totals 13 residues. CDR1 is SQVTM, CDR2 ANQGSEA, per germline. Trimming left V 6 bases short and J 9 bases short, with 18 bases between. The CDR3 DNA follows: TGCAGCGTGGGGGAAACAGTGTCGGGGCCCCAGCATTTT. It specifies CSVGETVSGPQHF. Variable domain in full (rest from reference TRBV29-1 and TRBJ1-5): SAVISQKPSRDICQRGTSLTIQCQVDSQVTMMFWYRQQPGQSLTLIATANQGSEATYESGFVIDKFPISRPNLTFSTLTVSNMSPEDSSIYLCSVGETVSGPQHFGDGTRLSIL.

This clonotype occurred many times. J is TRBJ2-3 and V is TRBV12-3 or TRBV12-4, with TRBD2 matching over 7 bases. V lost 10 bases, J lost 5 bases, and 15 bases stayed unmatched. The CDR3 runs to 15 residues. The CDR3 here is CATSPTAGAVDTQYF. The CDR3 nucleotides read TGTGCCACCTCCCCGACCGCGGGAGCTGTAGATACGCAGTATTTT.

V is TRBV29-1 and J is TRBJ2-7; 8 nucleotides match TRBD2. CDR3 length equals 14 residues. Germline-derived CDR1 and CDR2 are SQVTM and ANQGSEA. V dropped 7 bases and J dropped 4; count of bases not matched to a gene: 12. The CDR3 region has the DNA TGCAGCGCGATTAGCGGGAACCGAGGGTACGAGCAGTACTTC. It codes for CSAISGNRGYEQYF.

This clonotype was counted many times. This rearrangement joins TRBV6-6 to TRBJ2-7, with a possible D match to TRBD2 (7 bases). Germline V gene lookup returns CDR1 MNHNY and CDR2 SVGAGI (reference sequence). The germline V and J ends were trimmed by 4 bases and 7 bases, with 14 bases remaining between them. CDR3 length: 13 amino acids. CDR3 sequence reads: CASSSRGGGEQYV. Here the CDR3 DNA reads TGTGCCAGCAGTTCCCGGGGAGGGGGAGAGCAGTACGTC.

This clonotype was counted ten times or more. The chain carries TRBV6-1 and TRBJ1-6, with D uncertain. V lost 7 bases and J 16 bases, leaving 17 bases between the germline ends. This CDR3 spans 12 amino acids. CDR1 is MNHNS and CDR2 is SASEGT in the germline V gene. The CDR3 loop is CASTLEGQSLHF. The CDR3 region has the DNA TGTGCCAGCACCCTGGAAGGGCAGTCTCTCCACTTT.

This clonotype was seen repeatedly, ten times or more. This chain uses TRBV29-1 with TRBJ1-1; 9 nucleotides align to TRBD1. Germline CDR1 reads SQVTM; CDR2 reads ANQGSEA. The CDR3 spans 12 residues. Trimming removed 7 bases from V and 10 bases from J; junction bases left unmatched: 10. In DNA, the CDR3 is TGCAGCGCTGAGTATACAGGGGGCTTAGCTTTCTTT. This codes for CSAEYTGGLAFF.

This clonotype was seen many times. The chain combines TRBV11-2 with TRBJ2-3; TRBD2 matches 12 bases. V shed 6 bases and J 4 bases; nucleotides not matched to a gene: 8. CDR1 and CDR2 (germline): SGHAT, FQNNGV. There are 16 residues in the CDR3. Here the CDR3 DNA reads TGTGCCAGCAGACTAAGACTAGCGGGAGAATCAGATACGCAGTATTTT. Amino acid sequence: CASRLRLAGESDTQYF.

This clonotype was counted at least ten times. The chain uses TRBV9 and TRBJ2-7; either TRBD1 or TRBD2 may fit D (5 bases each). The CDR3 contains 14 residues. Germline V gives CDR1 SGDLS, CDR2 YYNGEE. V lost 4 bases to trimming and J lost 2 bases, with 13 bases between them. The CDR3 region has the DNA TGTGCCAGCAGCCTAGGGACCGGCCCCTACGAGCAGTACTTC. It encodes CASSLGTGPYEQYF.

The table lists this clonotype with many counts. This sequence joins TRBV6-2 or TRBV6-3 and TRBJ2-1, with 9 bases identical to TRBD2. CDR1 and CDR2 from the germline V gene are MNHEY and SVGEGT. The CDR3 covers 15 residues. Trimming removed 6 bases from V and 0 bases from J; junction bases left unmatched: 3. CDR3: CASRVAGVSYNEQFF. The CDR3 DNA is TGTGCCAGCAGAGTAGCGGGAGTCTCCTACAATGAGCAGTTCTTC.

This clonotype was found many times. The chain couples TRBV12-3 or TRBV12-4 to TRBJ2-1, with TRBD2 matching 7 bases. The trim removed 6 bases at V and 6 bases at J, leaving 11 bases unmatched. CDR3 length equals 15 residues. This CDR3 reads CASRPLGGRSNEQFF. The CDR3 DNA reads TGTGCCAGCAGACCTTTGGGCGGGAGATCCAATGAGCAGTTCTTC.

This clonotype was counted many times. The chain is built from TRBV4-2 and TRBJ2-3; weak D call: TRBD2 (6 bases). This CDR3 is 18 amino acids long. Trimming took off 0 bases at V and 1 base at J, with 17 bases between the two ends. From germline, CDR1 is LGHNA and CDR2 YNFKEQ. The CDR3 spells CASSQDQRLATGTDTQYF. CDR3 nucleotides: TGTGCCAGCAGCCAAGATCAGAGGCTAGCGACGGGCACAGATACGCAGTATTTT.

As to this clonotype: This may come from a read error, since a much larger clone is one base off. This sequence joins TRBV7-7 and TRBJ2-3; D ambiguous. The ends were cut back, 3 bases at V and 2 bases at J, with 6 bases in the middle. The CDR3 has 13 residues. Germline lookup yields CDR1 SSHAT and CDR2 FNYEAQ (reference sequence). CDR3 bases: TGTGCCAGCAGCTTCCAGGACACAGATACGCAGTATTTT. Protein sequence: CASSFQDTDTQYF. Supplemented by reference TRBV7-7 and TRBJ2-3, the full variable domain reads GAGVSQSPRYKVTKRGQDVTLRCDPISSHATLYWYQQALGQGPEFLTYFNYEAQPDKSGLPSDRFSAERPEGSISTLTIQRTEQRDSAMYRCASSFQDTDTQYFGPGTRLTVL.

This clonotype was detected ten times or more. The V gene is TRBV11-2, the J gene TRBJ2-7; tentatively, D is TRBD2 (7 bases). This CDR3 spans 16 amino acids. CDR1 SGHAT and CDR2 FQNNGV come from the germline V gene. The V gene lost 0 bases and the J gene lost 0 bases, with 12 bases spanning the gap. The chain's CDR3 is CASSLDLGGGSYEQYF. In DNA, the CDR3 is TGTGCCAGCAGCTTAGATCTAGGGGGGGGCTCCTACGAGCAGTACTTC.

This clonotype was picked up many times. The V call is TRBV15, the J call TRBJ2-5; possibly TRBD1 for D (6 bases). Germline V gene sequence: CDR1 LNHNV, CDR2 YYDKDF (reference sequence). The CDR3 consists of 14 residues. V shed 3 bases and J shed 7 bases, with 15 bases lying between them. The CDR3 reads CATSRRTKGGTQYF. Written as DNA, the CDR3 is TGTGCCACCAGCAGGCGGACGAAAGGGGGGACCCAGTACTTC.

This clonotype appeared many times. The V gene is TRBV2, the J gene TRBJ2-3; D possibly matches TRBD1 or TRBD2 (5 bases each). This CDR3 spans 17 amino acids. Germline V gene data show CDR1 as SNHLY and CDR2 as FYNNEI. Trimming removed 4 bases at V and 0 bases at J, with 17 bases between. DNA for the CDR3: TGTGCCAGCAGTGCCCCGGGGACGGAGCAAAGCACAGATACGCAGTATTTT. Translating it yields CASSAPGTEQSTDTQYF.

There are many counts of this clonotype. The chain carries TRBV27 and TRBJ2-7; D is uncertain. This CDR3 spans 13 amino acids. Trimming pared 2 bases from V and 3 bases from J, leaving 8 bases between. Germline lookup yields CDR1 MNHEY and CDR2 SMNVEV (reference sequence). The CDR3 coding sequence is TGTGCCAGCAGTTTAGGGCCAAACTACGAGCAGTACGTC. This translates into CASSLGPNYEQYV.

This clonotype has a count of ten or more. This chain uses TRBV14 with TRBJ2-5; 7 bases are shared with TRBD2. Germline trimming cut 3 bases from V and 4 bases from J; bases unmatched to any gene: 11. This CDR3 region has 16 residues. Germline CDR1 is SGHDN and CDR2 is FVKESK. Here the CDR3 DNA reads TGTGCCAGCAGCCATCGAGGTGGACTAGGGGCAGAGACCCAGTACTTC. It encodes CASSHRGGLGAETQYF.

This clonotype has ten or more counts. The chain carries TRBV6-2 or TRBV6-3 and TRBJ2-7; perhaps TRBD1 as D (5 bases). The CDR3 spans 14 residues. V shed 2 bases and J shed 4 bases, with 12 bases lying between them. Germline CDR1 reads MNHEY; CDR2 reads SVGEGT. The CDR3: CASSYGAGGYEQYF. In nucleotides, the CDR3 is TGTGCCAGCAGTTACGGGGCAGGCGGATACGAGCAGTACTTC.

This clonotype was found many times. This rearrangement joins TRBV29-1 to TRBJ2-3, with D perhaps given as TRBD1 or TRBD2 (5 bases each). Germline V gene sequence: CDR1 SQVTM, CDR2 ANQGSEA. V lost 5 bases, J lost 2 bases, and 8 bases lay in between. CDR3 length equals 12 residues. CDR3 protein: CSVTGATDTQYF. The DNA of the CDR3 is TGCAGCGTTACCGGGGCCACAGATACGCAGTATTTT.

This clonotype has at least ten counts. The genes are TRBV27 and TRBJ2-1; tentatively, D is TRBD2 (5 bases). Germline CDR1 MNHEY, CDR2 SMNVEV (reference sequence). This CDR3 comprises 15 residues. V lost 5 bases to trimming and J lost 4 bases, with 15 bases between them. The CDR3 spells CASSVEGPKYNEQFF. The CDR3 nucleotides read TGTGCCAGCAGTGTCGAGGGTCCGAAGTACAATGAGCAGTTCTTC.

This clonotype was detected many times. The chain joins TRBV6-2 or TRBV6-3 to TRBJ2-2; 7 bases map to TRBD1. Per germline, CDR1 MNHEY and CDR2 SVGEGT. The CDR3 totals 14 residues. V shed 6 bases and J 3 bases; nucleotides not matched to a gene: 4. The CDR3: CASSSTGYTGELFF. CDR3 nucleotide sequence: TGTGCCAGCAGCTCGACAGGGTACACCGGGGAGCTGTTTTTT.